The 31 T cell receptor beta chains reported below all come from one sample, sequenced in a study of graft-versus-host responses after intestinal transplantation. The method was immunoSEQ multiplex PCR; TCRdb's version includes in-frame clones alone and lacks a portion of them. The sample has some 25,000 clones, 90% to 95% seen once; the top ten hold 0.53%. Source: PBMCs, taken 18 days after transplant. All receptors come from a human patient who received an intestinal transplant, so some T cells may come from the graft donor.

This chain links TRBV19 with TRBJ1-4, with 7 bases matching TRBD1. V lost 9 bases and J lost 3; bases outside the gene matches: 13. The germline CDR1 and CDR2 sequences are LNHDA and SQIVND (reference sequence). CDR3 size: 16 residues. Here the CDR3 DNA reads TGTGCCAGCCGTATGAGGGGACAGTCTCCTAATGAAAAACTGTTTTTT. Amino acids: CASRMRGQSPNEKLFF.

To note about this clone: Other DNA sequences in this sample translate to the same CDR3. This chain joins TRBV4-1 and TRBJ1-1, with unresolved D. The V and J ends lost 1 base and 1 base respectively, with 4 bases between them. Germline V gene lookup returns CDR1 MGHRA and CDR2 YSYEKL. The CDR3 loop spans 13 amino acids. The DNA for the CDR3 is TGCGCCAGCAGCCAAGGTCGGAACACTGAAGCTTTCTTT. It encodes CASSQGRNTEAFF.

The V call is TRBV5-1, the J call TRBJ2-1; TRBD2 aligns across 15 bases. From germline, CDR1 is SGHRS and CDR2 YFSETQ. The CDR3 consists of 20 residues. V was clipped by 3 bases and J by 0 bases; unmatched bases: 10. CDR3 DNA: TGCGCCAGCAGCTCCCCGGGACTAGCGGGGGGTATGGTCTCCTACAATGAGCAGTTCTTC. This gives the protein CASSSPGLAGGMVSYNEQFF.

The V and J genes are TRBV6-1 and TRBJ1-1; no reliable D call. CDR1 is MNHNS, CDR2 SASEGT, per germline. V lost 8 bases, J lost 3 bases, and 16 bases lay in between. The CDR3 is made up of 14 amino acids. As DNA, the CDR3 is TGTGCCAGCGGTCTACCGGTGGCGGACACTGAAGCTTTCTTT. It encodes CASGLPVADTEAFF.

The CDR3 region is CASSLGLEQYF. CDR3 DNA sequence: TGTGCCAGCAGCTTGGGATTAGAGCAGTACTTC. The chain couples TRBV7-9 to TRBJ2-7; D gene ambiguous. The germline V gene encodes CDR1 SEHNR and CDR2 FQNEAQ (reference sequence). There are 11 residues in the CDR3. V shed 3 bases and J shed 7 bases, with 7 bases lying between them.

CDR3 amino acids: CSASWLPEQYF. CDR3 nucleotides: TGCAGTGCTAGCTGGCTGCCCGAGCAGTACTTC. V usage is TRBV20-1 and J usage is TRBJ2-7, with D hard to call. Germline values: CDR1 DFQATT, CDR2 SNEGSKA (reference sequence). This CDR3 has 11 residues. The V end lost 3 bases, the J end lost 6 bases, and 9 bases lay between the germline ends.

In the case of this clone: No DNA is shown, since the ends of the CDR3 on it are uncertain; the CDR3 is the one TCRdb lists. The CDR3 is CASTRRAGGVETQYF. V usage is TRBV11-3 and J usage is TRBJ2-5; the table's D call of TRBD2 was not tested on the DNA. CDR1 SGHNT and CDR2 YENEEA come from the germline V gene. From its first to its last residue, the CDR3 has 15 amino acids.

The gene calls are TRBV7-8 and TRBJ2-6; TRBD1 matches 7 bases. V was pared by 8 bases and J by 1 base, with 14 bases of the junction left unmatched. Germline values: CDR1 SGHVS, CDR2 FQNEAQ. The CDR3 has 18 residues. The chain's CDR3 is CASSIFGTVVSGANVLTF. The CDR3, as DNA: TGTGCCAGCTCCATTTTTGGGACAGTGGTGTCTGGGGCCAACGTCCTGACTTTC.

The CDR3 region has the DNA TGTGCCAGTAGTATCGCCCCCCAAGAGACCCAGTACTTC. Translation: CASSIAPQETQYF. The chain has TRBV19 and TRBJ2-5; D is ambiguous. Germline V gives CDR1 LNHDA, CDR2 SQIVND (reference sequence). The CDR3 runs 13 residues. Trimming pared 3 bases from V and 1 base from J, leaving 6 bases between.

The chain couples TRBV7-9 to TRBJ2-1; 9 bases match TRBD2. This CDR3 is built from 16 residues. The V and J ends lost 5 bases and 4 bases, in that order; junction bases with no gene match: 9. Germline assignment: CDR1 SEHNR and CDR2 FQNEAQ (reference sequence). CDR3 nucleotide sequence: TGTGCCAGCAGCATCACGCGGGGGGGTCGATACAATGAGCAGTTCTTC. Its translation is CASSITRGGRYNEQFF. Complete variable domain (other parts from reference TRBV7-9 and TRBJ2-1): DTGVSQNPRHKITKRGQNVTFRCDPISEHNRLYWYRQTLGQGPEFLTYFQNEAQLEKSRLLSDRFSAERPKGSFSTLEIQRTEQGDSAMYLCASSITRGGRYNEQFFGPGTRLTVL.

The chain has TRBV9 and TRBJ1-1; no clear D gene. The CDR3 length is 14 residues. V lost 0 bases, J lost 3 bases, and 9 bases lay in between. Germline V CDR1 and CDR2: SGDLS, YYNGEE. The CDR3 here is CASSVARGDTEAFF. CDR3 coding DNA: TGTGCCAGCAGCGTAGCACGCGGGGACACTGAAGCTTTCTTT.

CDR3 coding DNA: TGTGCCACCAGCCAGGGGTCTGAGCAAGAGACCCAGTACTTC. Its translation is CATSQGSEQETQYF. The chain uses TRBV15 and TRBJ2-5; a weak D match, TRBD1 (6 bases). CDR1 is LNHNV, CDR2 YYDKDF, per germline (reference sequence). Between the trimmed V and J ends, which lost 5 bases and 2 bases, there was a span of 12 bases. The CDR3 has 14 amino acids.

The chain recombines TRBV7-8 with TRBJ2-7; a possible D gene is TRBD1 (6 bases). Looked up from germline, CDR1 is SGHVS and CDR2 is FQNEAQ. Trimming shortened V by 0 bases and J by 6 bases, and 9 bases separated the two germline ends. The CDR3 length is 13 residues. In DNA form, the CDR3 reads TGTGCCAGCAGCTTAGCACAGGGTGGCGAGCAGTACTTC. Amino acid sequence: CASSLAQGGEQYF.

J is TRBJ2-5 and V is TRBV27, with D perhaps being TRBD1 or TRBD2 (6 bases each). Germline V CDR1 and CDR2: MNHEY, SMNVEV (reference sequence). V dropped 6 bases and J dropped 5 bases, with 16 bases sitting between them. The CDR3 is 14 residues long. The CDR3 is CASRHLRGPETQYF. CDR3 nucleotides: TGTGCCAGCAGACACCTCCGGGGGCCGGAGACCCAGTACTTC.

The chain couples TRBV29-1 to TRBJ2-1; possibly TRBD2 for D (7 bases). Germline values: CDR1 SQVTM, CDR2 ANQGSEA. The ends were cut back, 4 bases at V and 2 bases at J, with 15 bases in the middle. The CDR3 runs to 15 residues. CDR3 amino acids: CSVVGGAGPYNEQFF. CDR3 nucleotides: TGCAGCGTTGTGGGGGGGGCAGGCCCCTACAATGAGCAGTTCTTC.

This chain uses TRBV4-1 with TRBJ1-2, with TRBD1 matching 10 bases. Germline CDR1 reads MGHRA; CDR2 reads YSYEKL. CDR3 length: 14 residues. The V and J ends lost 4 bases and 6 bases, in that order; junction bases with no gene match: 5. The CDR3 nucleotides are TGCGCCAGCAGCCCTACCGGACAGGGGGATGGCTACACCTTC. Translation: CASSPTGQGDGYTF.

The chain joins TRBV5-1 to TRBJ2-7; 10 positions match TRBD1. The V gene end was trimmed by 0 bases and the J gene end by 5 bases; junction bases not matched to a gene: 2. Per germline, CDR1 SGHRS and CDR2 YFSETQ. The length of the CDR3 is 14 residues. CDR3 bases: TGCGCCAGCAGCTTGGATGGGACAGGGGACGAGCAGTACTTC. Translated: CASSLDGTGDEQYF.

This clone has a single count. The chain employs TRBV6-5 and TRBJ2-7; D possibly corresponds to TRBD1 (6 bases). The CDR3 loop spans 14 amino acids. V lost 2 bases, J lost 2 bases, and 10 bases lay in between. Germline loops: CDR1 MNHEY, CDR2 SVGAGI. CDR3 in DNA: TGTGCCAGCAGTTACGGGACACAACCCTACGAGCAGTACTTC. Encoded protein: CASSYGTQPYEQYF.

J is TRBJ2-7 and V is TRBV9, with TRBD2 matching over 7 bases. The CDR3 contains 15 residues. With 0 bases clipped from V and 4 bases from J, the junction kept 7 bases outside the gene matches. In germline, CDR1 is SGDLS, CDR2 YYNGEE. CDR3 coding DNA: TGTGCCAGCAGCGTAGCCCCGGCGCGGGGGTACGAGCAGTACTTC. This sequence encodes CASSVAPARGYEQYF.

The chain combines TRBV2 with TRBJ1-2; D perhaps matches TRBD1 (5 bases). The CDR3 has 14 residues. Germline CDR1 is SNHLY and CDR2 is FYNNEI. The V end lost 2 bases, the J end lost 1 base, and 8 bases lay between the germline ends. CDR3 loop: CASSELGRNYGYTF. The CDR3 DNA sequence: TGTGCCAGCAGTGAATTGGGGCGTAACTATGGCTACACCTTC.

This clone was observed a single time. The V gene is TRBV27, the J gene TRBJ1-2, with D uncertain. The CDR3 runs 15 residues. V lost 6 bases, J lost 6 bases, and 20 bases lay in between. Germline values: CDR1 MNHEY, CDR2 SMNVEV (reference sequence). CDR3 residues: CASRGPHRDIDGYTF. The CDR3 DNA follows: TGTGCCAGCAGGGGCCCCCATAGAGACATCGATGGCTACACCTTC.

The chain uses TRBV4-1 and TRBJ1-4; 9 nucleotides agree with TRBD1. The CDR3 is 15 amino acids. The V and J ends lost 2 bases and 6 bases, in that order; junction bases with no gene match: 4. Germline V gives CDR1 MGHRA, CDR2 YSYEKL. CDR3 DNA: TGCGCCAGCAGCCAACAGACAGGGGGGGATGAAAAACTGTTTTTT. Its protein product is CASSQQTGGDEKLFF.

The chain is built from TRBV13 and TRBJ1-1; D unclear. Germline loops: CDR1 PRHDT, CDR2 FYEKMQ (reference sequence). The CDR3 sequence is 16 residues long. V lost 5 bases to trimming and J lost 2 bases, with 18 bases between them. CDR3 sequence: CASSAADGQPNTEAFF. The CDR3 DNA reads as TGTGCCAGCAGCGCCGCCGACGGGCAACCAAACACTGAAGCTTTCTTT.

The chain employs TRBV4-1 and TRBJ2-6; no reliable D call. Trimming stripped 1 base from V and 4 bases from J, with 14 bases between. CDR3 length: 17 amino acids. Germline loops: CDR1 MGHRA, CDR2 YSYEKL. The CDR3: CASSQVIGDSGANVLTF. The CDR3, as DNA: TGCGCCAGCAGCCAAGTCATCGGAGATTCGGGGGCCAACGTCCTGACTTTC.

The V call is TRBV9, the J call TRBJ2-5, with 8 bases that match TRBD2. Germline loops: CDR1 SGDLS, CDR2 YYNGEE. V lost 2 bases to trimming and J lost 5 bases; unmatched junction nucleotides: 14. The CDR3 sequence is 17 residues long. CDR3 loop: CASSVGRSGGAEETQYF. The CDR3 region has the DNA TGTGCCAGCAGCGTGGGCCGGTCCGGGGGGGCAGAGGAGACCCAGTACTTC.

On this clone itself: Other DNA sequences of this sample code for an identical CDR3. The V call is TRBV5-4, the J call TRBJ2-7, with D possibly called TRBD1 or TRBD2 (5 bases each). This CDR3 is 13 amino acids long. Germline CDR1 reads SGHNT; CDR2 reads YYREEE (reference sequence). V was trimmed by 0 bases and J by 5 bases, leaving 9 bases between them. In DNA form, the CDR3 reads TGTGCCAGCAGCTTGGCAGGGCGGGACGAGCAGTACTTC. Protein product: CASSLAGRDEQYF.

The CDR3 coding sequence is TGCGCCAGCAGTGGGGGCTACGAGCAGTACTTC. Protein: CASSGGYEQYF. V and J are TRBV10-1 and TRBJ2-7, with D unresolved. Per the germline V gene, CDR1 is WNHNN and CDR2 is SYGVQD (reference sequence). The germline V and J ends were trimmed by 4 bases and 3 bases, with 4 bases remaining between them. This CDR3 has 11 residues.

V usage is TRBV6-5 and J usage is TRBJ2-7; D remains ambiguous. The CDR3 has 14 residues. Germline values: CDR1 MNHEY, CDR2 SVGAGI. Trimming cost V 2 bases and J 2 bases, with 10 bases left between them. DNA of the CDR3: TGTGCCAGCAGTTACAGGCTGGCGCCCTACGAGCAGTACTTC. Amino acid sequence: CASSYRLAPYEQYF.

This chain joins TRBV18 and TRBJ2-3, with 10 bases aligning to TRBD2. The V gene's germline CDR1 is KGHSH and CDR2 LQKENI. J was trimmed by 3 bases and V by 2 bases; bases with no gene match: 11. This CDR3 is 18 amino acids long. The chain's CDR3 is CASSPSEAGGLLTDTQYF. The CDR3 bases are TGTGCCAGCTCACCATCAGAAGCGGGGGGGCTCTTGACAGATACGCAGTATTTT. Based on the CDR3 plus reference TRBV18 and TRBJ2-3, the full variable domain is NAGVMQNPRHLVRRRGQEARLRCSPMKGHSHVYWYRQLPEEGLKFMVYLQKENIIDESGMPKERFSAEFPKEGPSILRIQQVVRGDSAAYFCASSPSEAGGLLTDTQYFGPGTRLTVL.

This rearrangement joins TRBV27 to TRBJ1-2; 7 bases are a match to TRBD1. Per germline, CDR1 MNHEY and CDR2 SMNVEV (reference sequence). V lost 3 bases to trimming and J lost 4 bases; unmatched junction nucleotides: 5. This CDR3 is built from 14 residues. The CDR3 reads CASSFPPGGYGYTF. In nucleotides, the CDR3 is TGTGCCAGCAGTTTCCCCCCAGGGGGCTATGGCTACACCTTC.

The chain has TRBV7-3 and TRBJ2-1; 7 nucleotides agree with TRBD2. V lost 4 bases, J lost 6 bases, and 9 bases stayed unmatched. The CDR3 sequence is 15 residues long. Germline V gene lookup returns CDR1 SGHTA and CDR2 FQGTGA. CDR3 sequence reads: CASSSSPGGSNEQFF. The CDR3 DNA is TGTGCCAGCAGCTCCTCCCCCGGGGGGAGCAATGAGCAGTTCTTC.